A selection of T cell receptor beta chains follows, all from one sample in a study of post-analysis software for immune sequencing data. TCRdb redid the calling of the PCR reads with MiXCR, one entry per CDR3 protein. The profile shows 650,000 to 850,000 distinct CDR3 sequences, 40% to 55% of them singletons. The sample consisted of blood. These receptors came from a girl aged 10 to 17 with multiple sclerosis. Both conserved end residues are part of each CDR3. The order of the fields is clone size, J gene, D gene, V gene, CDR3 protein, CDR3 DNA. D genes are given only for firm matches. Only some rows state a clone size, as once, few, many or a class for expanded clones.

few TRBJ2-1 TRBD2 TRBV5-1 CASSLRAIAGVTHNEQFF TGCGCCAGCAGCTTGAGGGCGATAGCGGGAGTAACCCACAATGAGCAGTTCTTC
. TRBJ1-4 . TRBV20-1 CSASKGQEGPHNEKLFF TGCAGTGCGTCCAAGGGCCAAGAAGGGCCCCATAATGAAAAACTGTTTTTT
few TRBJ2-7 . TRBV5-5 CASSLPWGLSYEQYF TGTGCCAGCAGCTTGCCGTGGGGGCTCTCCTACGAGCAGTACTTC
. TRBJ2-3 TRBD2 TRBV16 CASSPADVAREGLDTQYF TGTGCCAGCAGCCCTGCGGACGTCGCGCGGGAGGGGCTAGATACGCAGTATTTT
. TRBJ1-2 . TRBV11-2 CASSLDLVGYTF TGTGCCAGCAGCTTAGACTTGGTTGGCTACACCTTC
. TRBJ1-4 TRBD1 TRBV6-5 CASRDRVTNEKLFF TGTGCCAGCAGAGACAGGGTGACTAATGAAAAACTGTTTTTT
few TRBJ1-1 . TRBV6-1 CASAIGTATEAFF TGTGCCAGTGCAATCGGGACGGCTACTGAAGCTTTCTTT
. TRBJ2-5 TRBD2 TRBV28 CASSLGLAGARETQYF TGTGCCAGCAGTTTGGGACTAGCGGGAGCACGTGAGACCCAGTACTTC
. TRBJ2-5 . TRBV27 CASSLRRLSEEQYF TGTGCCAGCAGCCTCCGACGGCTTTCCGAGGAGCAGTACTTC
. TRBJ2-2 TRBD2 TRBV27 CASSSIAGVDTGELFF TGTGCCAGCAGTTCGATAGCGGGAGTAGACACCGGGGAGCTGTTTTTT
. TRBJ2-5 TRBD2 TRBV6-6 CASSYRTFRTSGYF TGTGCCAGCAGTTACCGGACTTTCCGCACTAGCGGGTACTTC
. TRBJ2-7 TRBD2 TRBV20-1 CSARDSGREVGEQYF TGCAGTGCTAGAGATTCAGGGCGGGAGGTGGGCGAGCAGTACTTC
. TRBJ1-2 TRBD1 TRBV27 CASSNTGGAGYGYTF TGTGCCAGCAGTAATACAGGGGGCGCCGGCTATGGCTACACCTTC
. TRBJ2-7 . TRBV20-1 CSARVAGSGYEQYF TGCAGTGCTAGAGTGGCAGGGAGTGGCTACGAGCAGTACTTC
few TRBJ2-7 TRBD1 TRBV7-6 CASSLGQGLRETQYF TGTGCCAGCAGCTTGGGACAGGGGCTTAGAGAGACTCAGTACTTC
once TRBJ1-1 TRBD1 TRBV29-1 CSAMTGMGTEAFF TGCAGCGCGATGACAGGGATGGGCACTGAAGCTTTCTTT
. TRBJ1-5 . TRBV28 CASSFKDRLGPQHF TGTGCCAGCAGTTTTAAAGACCGTCTTGGGCCCCAGCATTTT
. TRBJ1-2 . TRBV5-6 CASSPPGHPNYGYTF TGTGCCAGCAGCCCGCCGGGACACCCTAACTATGGCTACACCTTC
. TRBJ2-4 . TRBV25-1 CATGESGAKNIQYF TGTGCCACCGGAGAAAGCGGAGCCAAAAACATTCAGTACTTC
. TRBJ2-5 TRBD2 TRBV7-9 CASSIDRGQGRGWTTQYF TGTGCCAGCAGCATAGATAGAGGACAAGGGAGGGGATGGACGACCCAGTACTTC
. TRBJ2-5 . TRBV6-6 CASSDKAGYLETQYF TGTGCCAGCAGTGACAAGGCAGGGTATTTGGAGACCCAGTACTTC
. TRBJ2-5 . TRBV6-5 CASSYSRGLGEQYF TGTGCCAGCAGTTACTCGAGGGGGTTGGGTGAGCAGTACTTC
. TRBJ2-4 TRBD2 TRBV4-2 CASSQGGGKHIQYF TGTGCCAGCAGCCAAGGGGGAGGGAAGCACATTCAGTACTTC
. TRBJ2-7 TRBD2 TRBV20-1 CSASPGLAGAYEQYF TGCAGTGCTAGTCCGGGACTAGCGGGAGCATACGAGCAGTACTTC
. TRBJ2-5 . TRBV27 CASSSEGDRRQETQYF TGTGCCAGCAGTTCCGAGGGGGATCGAAGGCAAGAGACCCAGTACTTC
. TRBJ2-7 TRBD2 TRBV28 CASSSPGLAGGWGSYEQYF TGTGCCAGCAGTTCACCGGGACTAGCGGGAGGGTGGGGTTCCTACGAGCAGTACTTC
once TRBJ2-3 TRBD2 TRBV20-1 CSAREGTSGTHTQYF TGCAGTGCTAGAGAAGGGACTAGCGGGACCCATACGCAGTATTTT
. TRBJ2-7 . TRBV29-1 CSVAPGSSEQYF TGCAGCGTCGCTCCAGGGAGTTCCGAGCAGTACTTC
. TRBJ1-5 TRBD1 TRBV18 CASSPGQGRQPQHF TGTGCCAGCTCACCGGGACAGGGTCGTCAGCCCCAGCATTTT
. TRBJ2-2 TRBD1 TRBV12-3/TRBV12-4 CASSPPGQGPGELFF TGTGCCAGCAGTCCGCCGGGACAGGGTCCCGGGGAGCTGTTTTTT
once TRBJ2-1 TRBD2 TRBV24-1 CATSDRTSGRSGNEQFF TGTGCCACCAGTGACCGGACTAGCGGGAGATCTGGCAATGAGCAGTTCTTC
. TRBJ2-3 . TRBV20-1 CSAPEVVRETPTDTQYF TGCAGTGCTCCAGAGGTAGTTAGGGAGACTCCCACAGATACGCAGTATTTT
. TRBJ1-1 . TRBV20-1 CSASREGRNTEAFF TGCAGTGCTTCGAGGGAGGGGAGAAACACTGAAGCTTTCTTT
. TRBJ1-1 . TRBV20-1 CSAREEGNAQEAFF TGCAGTGCTAGAGAGGAAGGCAACGCACAGGAAGCTTTCTTT
once TRBJ2-1 TRBD1 TRBV5-1 CASSLTGGAMVNEQFF TGCGCCAGCAGCTTGACAGGGGGCGCGATGGTCAATGAGCAGTTCTTC
. TRBJ1-2 . TRBV2 CASMSIREYGYTF TGTGCCAGCATGAGCATCAGGGAATATGGCTACACCTTC
. TRBJ2-1 . TRBV7-2 CASSPWGDSFYTEQFF TGTGCCAGCAGCCCCTGGGGGGACAGCTTCTACACTGAGCAGTTCTTC
. TRBJ1-4 . TRBV6-6 CASSYTVGPNEKLFF TGTGCCAGCAGTTACACCGTGGGACCTAATGAAAAACTGTTTTTT
many TRBJ2-5 TRBD1 TRBV9 CASSLRDRGGQETQYF TGTGCCAGCAGCTTACGGGACAGGGGAGGGCAAGAGACCCAGTACTTC